Below, 22 T cell receptor beta chains from the same sample are listed, as sequenced in a study of blood T cells in healthy people across ages. A second PCR, run for roughly 7 to 11 cycles, used a sample-barcoded 5' primer plus a J-beta primer mix. TCRdb recomputed calls from the 5' RACE reads with MiXCR, one row per CDR3 protein. The sample consists of around 1.7 million distinct CDR3 sequences, approximately 28% of them appearing once. Source material: blood. The source is a woman between 25 and 40 years old in good health.

In regard to this clonotype: A junction boundary mismatches the germline segment, possibly from a read error. The gene calls are TRBV5-1 and TRBJ2-7; 9 bases agree with TRBD1. With the DNA end fitting TRBJ2-4 better, the J assignment may be wrong. CDR3 length: 17 amino acids. Germline CDR1 and CDR2: SGHRS and YFSETQ. DNA for the CDR3: TGCGCCAGCAGCGGGGGACAGGGAGTCGTAGCCAAAAGCATTCAGTACTTC. This sequence encodes CASSGGQGVVAKSIQYF.

Only a few counts were recorded for this clonotype. The genes are TRBV12-3 or TRBV12-4 and TRBJ2-2, with TRBD1 as a possible D gene (5 bases). The ends were cut back, 3 bases at V and 3 bases at J, with 11 bases in the middle. The CDR3 runs 15 residues. The CDR3 sequence is CASSFQGFDTGELFF. The CDR3 coding sequence is TGTGCCAGCAGTTTTCAGGGTTTCGACACCGGGGAGCTGTTTTTT.

This clonotype has a handful of counts. This chain uses TRBV7-9 with TRBJ2-2; TRBD1 agrees at 7 bases. V shed 6 bases, J shed 2 bases, and the junction held 9 bases outside the gene matches. Germline V CDR1 and CDR2: SEHNR, FQNEAQ (reference sequence). The CDR3 is 16 amino acids. CDR3 loop: CASSLTGTDNTGELFF. In DNA form, the CDR3 reads TGTGCCAGCAGTCTTACCGGGACAGACAACACCGGGGAGCTGTTTTTT.

The V and J genes are TRBV2 and TRBJ1-2; no clear D gene. Germline CDR1 SNHLY, CDR2 FYNNEI. V was shortened by 0 bases and J by 1 base, with 12 bases between the two germline ends. CDR3 length: 16 amino acids. The CDR3 is CASSEAEGVINYGYTF. The CDR3 nucleotides read TGTGCCAGCAGTGAAGCTGAGGGAGTGATTAACTATGGCTACACCTTC.

This clonotype was counted a few times. V gene TRBV3-1 combines with J gene TRBJ2-7; possibly TRBD2 for D (8 bases). CDR3 length: 16 amino acids. V shed 3 bases and J shed 1 base, with 16 bases lying between them. Per germline, CDR1 LGHDT and CDR2 YNNKEL (reference sequence). As DNA, the CDR3 is TGTGCCAGCAGCCACGGGGGGGACAGCGGTTCCTACGAGCAGTACTTC. It specifies CASSHGGDSGSYEQYF.

This clonotype was seen at least ten times. The V and J genes are TRBV20-1 and TRBJ2-1; 9 nucleotides agree with TRBD1. This CDR3 has 15 residues. V dropped 6 bases and J dropped 6; count of bases not matched to a gene: 12. The germline V gene encodes CDR1 DFQATT and CDR2 SNEGSKA (reference sequence). DNA for the CDR3: TGCAGTGCCCCAACGGGGACAGGGCGGTTCAATGAGCAGTTCTTC. It translates to CSAPTGTGRFNEQFF.

This clonotype was found a few times. The CDR3, as DNA: TGTGCCAGCAGCTTAAGAGGGGATGGCACAGATACGCAGTATTTT. Translating gives CASSLRGDGTDTQYF. This sequence joins TRBV7-3 and TRBJ2-3, with D perhaps matching TRBD1 or TRBD2 (5 bases each). The CDR3 consists of 15 residues. In germline, CDR1 is SGHTA, CDR2 FQGTGA. With 1 base removed from V and 1 base from J, the gap between germline ends came to 9 bases. Looking up the rest from reference TRBV7-3 and TRBJ2-3 gives the full variable domain: GAGVSQTPSNKVTEKGKYVELRCDPISGHTALYWYRQSLGQGPEFLIYFQGTGAADDSGLPNDRFFAVRPEGSVSTLKIQRTERGDSAVYLCASSLRGDGTDTQYFGPGTRLTVL.

This clonotype was picked up a small number of times. The CDR3 DNA reads TGTGCCAGCAGCCAAGGTCTGAGAAGTAGTACCTACGAGCAGTACTTC. It specifies CASSQGLRSSTYEQYF. The chain couples TRBV3-1 to TRBJ2-7; D ambiguous. The CDR3 is 16 amino acids. The V end lost 1 base, the J end lost 2 bases, and 15 bases lay between the germline ends. The V gene's germline CDR1 is LGHDT and CDR2 YNNKEL (reference sequence).

This clonotype was seen a few times. The CDR3 sequence is CASSFDGPEPQHF. CDR3 nucleotide sequence: TGTGCCAGCAGCTTTGACGGGCCCGAGCCCCAGCATTTT. The J gene is TRBJ1-5, the V gene TRBV7-9; D call uncertain. CDR3 size: 13 residues. Germline V lookup: CDR1 SEHNR, CDR2 FQNEAQ (reference sequence). Trimming removed 3 bases at V and 8 bases at J, with 11 bases between.

This sequence joins TRBV18 and TRBJ1-6, with 9 bases lining up with TRBD1. This CDR3 region has 14 residues. Germline lookup yields CDR1 KGHSH and CDR2 LQKENI. V was pared by 3 bases and J by 10 bases, with 4 bases of the junction left unmatched. The CDR3 DNA is TGTGCCAGCTCACCCTCCGGGACAGGGTCACCCCTCCACTTT. Translation gives CASSPSGTGSPLHF.

V usage is TRBV24-1 and J usage is TRBJ2-1, with D possibly being TRBD1 or TRBD2 (5 bases each). The CDR3 loop spans 18 amino acids. Germline V gene sequence: CDR1 KGHDR, CDR2 SFDVKD. V was cut by 2 bases and J by 0 bases, with 16 bases left in between. The CDR3 sequence is CATSDSTPGTGSYNEQFF. For the CDR3, the DNA is TGTGCCACCAGTGATTCTACCCCCGGGACCGGCTCCTACAATGAGCAGTTCTTC.

This clonotype was picked up one time. Germline is not matched at one junction end, which may reflect a read error. The chain carries TRBV20-1 and TRBJ1-6; D possibly corresponds to TRBD1 (5 bases). This CDR3 has 15 amino acids. In germline, CDR1 is DFQATT, CDR2 SNEGSKA (reference sequence). The CDR3 DNA follows: TGCAGTGCTCTCCGGGTGCCGGGGCCGAATTCACCCCCCCACTTT. Its protein product is CSALRVPGPNSPPHF.

This clonotype showed up many times. The gene calls are TRBV19 and TRBJ2-1; 12 bases align to TRBD1. This CDR3 is 16 amino acids long. Germline assignment: CDR1 LNHDA and CDR2 SQIVND (reference sequence). V lost 1 base and J lost 5; bases outside the gene matches: 3. In DNA form, the CDR3 reads TGTGCCAGTAGTATAGCCCGGGACAGGGGGCACAATGAGCAGTTCTTC. Encoded protein: CASSIARDRGHNEQFF.

This clonotype occurred a few times. The V call is TRBV7-9, the J call TRBJ2-4; 8 bases agree with TRBD2. CDR3 length: 14 amino acids. Looked up from germline, CDR1 is SEHNR and CDR2 is FQNEAQ (reference sequence). V lost 3 bases and J lost 9; bases outside the gene matches: 7. CDR3 nucleotides: TGTGCCAGCAGCTTCCAGCGGGAGTTCGGCATTCAGTACTTC. Amino acid sequence: CASSFQREFGIQYF.

This clonotype was found a few times. The rearrangement links TRBV10-2 to TRBJ2-4; D is ambiguous. The CDR3 sequence is 14 residues long. Germline V gene sequence: CDR1 WSHSY, CDR2 SAAADI. With 7 bases removed from V and 3 bases from J, the gap between germline ends came to 13 bases. CDR3 bases: TGCGCCAGCATGGCCCTTAAAGGCAAAAACATTCAGTACTTC. Translating gives CASMALKGKNIQYF.

This clonotype was found a few times. The rearrangement joins TRBV2 to TRBJ1-5; D is ambiguous. Deletions cut 10 bases from V and 7 bases from J, with 17 bases between. Germline V lookup: CDR1 SNHLY, CDR2 FYNNEI. The CDR3 runs to 13 residues. CDR3 sequence reads: CATSVEGGQPQHF. The DNA for the CDR3 is TGTGCCACCTCGGTGGAGGGTGGACAGCCCCAGCATTTT.

Many counts were recorded for this clonotype. The chain uses TRBV4-3 and TRBJ2-7; 10 bases agree with TRBD1. The CDR3 runs to 18 residues. The V gene end was trimmed by 0 bases and the J gene end by 6 bases; junction bases not matched to a gene: 14. Germline V CDR1 and CDR2: LGHNA, YSLEER. The CDR3 DNA follows: TGCGCCAGCAGCCAAGATAGGACTGGGACAGGGGAACAACTCGAGCAGTACTTC. This translates into CASSQDRTGTGEQLEQYF.

There are many counts of this clonotype. The chain is built from TRBV25-1 and TRBJ2-7; D uncertain. The CDR3 loop spans 13 amino acids. V dropped 4 bases and J dropped 3 bases, with 10 bases sitting between them. The germline CDR1 and CDR2 sequences are MGHDK and SYGVNS. The DNA for the CDR3 is TGTGCCAGCAGTGGACACAACAACTACGAGCAGTACTTC. Protein: CASSGHNNYEQYF.

The chain employs TRBV24-1 and TRBJ2-1, with D perhaps matching TRBD2 (7 bases). Germline lookup yields CDR1 KGHDR and CDR2 SFDVKD. This CDR3 region has 16 residues. Between the trimmed V and J ends, which lost 4 bases and 6 bases, there was a span of 18 bases. The CDR3 reads CATSDPRGGALNEQFF. The CDR3 DNA is TGTGCCACCAGTGACCCCAGAGGGGGGGCACTCAATGAGCAGTTCTTC.

CDR3 DNA: TGTGCCAGCAGAGACGGGACGGCCCGTCATGGCTATGGCTACACCTTC. Its protein product is CASRDGTARHGYGYTF. The chain has TRBV28 and TRBJ1-2, with TRBD1 as a possible D gene (5 bases). The length of the CDR3 is 16 residues. V was cut by 6 bases and J by 4 bases, with 21 bases left in between. Germline CDR1 reads MDHEN; CDR2 reads SYDVKM.

Worth noting for this clonotype: An end of the junction does not agree with germline; a read error may underlie this. CDR3 DNA: TGTGCCGGCAGCTTAATTTCCGGGGATCAAGAGACCCAGTACTTC. Translation gives CAGSLISGDQETQYF. The V call is TRBV7-3, the J call TRBJ2-5; tentatively, D is TRBD2 (5 bases). Per the germline V gene, CDR1 is SGHTA and CDR2 is FQGTGA. CDR3 length: 15 residues.

The chain has TRBV7-6 and TRBJ2-2; the D gene is possibly TRBD1 (6 bases). The CDR3 is 14 residues long. Trimming removed 5 bases at V and 5 bases at J, with 12 bases between. CDR1 is SGHVS and CDR2 is FNYEAQ in the germline V gene. The chain's CDR3 is CASSAHRETGELFF. The CDR3 nucleotides are TGTGCCAGCAGCGCGCACAGGGAAACCGGGGAGCTGTTTTTT.